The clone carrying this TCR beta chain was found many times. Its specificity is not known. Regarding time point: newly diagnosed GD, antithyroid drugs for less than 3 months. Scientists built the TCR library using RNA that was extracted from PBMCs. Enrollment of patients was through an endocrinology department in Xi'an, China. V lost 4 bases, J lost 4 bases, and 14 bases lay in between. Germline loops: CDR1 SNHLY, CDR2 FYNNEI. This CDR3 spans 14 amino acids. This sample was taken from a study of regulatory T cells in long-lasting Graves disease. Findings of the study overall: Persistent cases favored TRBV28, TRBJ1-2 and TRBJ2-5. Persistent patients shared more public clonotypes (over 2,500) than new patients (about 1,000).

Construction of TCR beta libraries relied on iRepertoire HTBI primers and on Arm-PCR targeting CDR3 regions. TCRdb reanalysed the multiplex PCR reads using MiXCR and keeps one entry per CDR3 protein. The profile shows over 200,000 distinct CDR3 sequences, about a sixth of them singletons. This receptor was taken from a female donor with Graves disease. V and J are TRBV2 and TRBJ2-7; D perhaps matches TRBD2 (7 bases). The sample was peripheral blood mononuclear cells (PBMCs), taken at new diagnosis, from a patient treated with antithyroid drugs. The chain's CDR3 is CASSGTGRGYEQYF. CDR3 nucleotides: TGTGCCAGCAGTGGGACGGGGAGGGGGTACGAGCAGTACTTC.